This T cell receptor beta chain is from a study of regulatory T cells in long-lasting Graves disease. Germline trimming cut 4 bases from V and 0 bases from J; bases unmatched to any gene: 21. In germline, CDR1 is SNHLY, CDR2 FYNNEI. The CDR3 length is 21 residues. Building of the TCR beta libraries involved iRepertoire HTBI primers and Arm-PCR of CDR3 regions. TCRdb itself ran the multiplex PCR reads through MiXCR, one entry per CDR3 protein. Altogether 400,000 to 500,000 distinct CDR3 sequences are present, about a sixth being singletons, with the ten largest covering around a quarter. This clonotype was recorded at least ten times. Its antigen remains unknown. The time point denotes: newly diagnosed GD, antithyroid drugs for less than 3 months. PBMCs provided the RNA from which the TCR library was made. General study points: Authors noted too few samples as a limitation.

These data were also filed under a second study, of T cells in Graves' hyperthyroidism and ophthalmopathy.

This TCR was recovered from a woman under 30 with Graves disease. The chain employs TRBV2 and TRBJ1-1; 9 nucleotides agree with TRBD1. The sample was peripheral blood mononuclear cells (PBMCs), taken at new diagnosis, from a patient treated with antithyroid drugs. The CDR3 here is CASSARVWDRDHQEMNTEAFF. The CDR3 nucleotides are TGTGCCAGCAGTGCTCGAGTGTGGGACAGGGACCACCAAGAAATGAACACTGAAGCTTTCTTT.